The clone carrying this T cell receptor (beta chain) occurred many times. No antigen is known for it. Axillary draining lymph nodes of breast cancer patients supplied the node samples. The CDR3 covers 13 residues. Between the trimmed V and J ends, which lost 7 bases and 0 bases, there was a span of 9 bases. Looked up from germline, CDR1 is MNHNY and CDR2 is SVGAGI (reference sequence). This sample is drawn from a study of breast tumors, draining lymph nodes, adjacent tissues. Whole-study findings and limits: That most tumor T cells come from lymph nodes remained unproven. Tumor TCR diversity was below lymph nodes but above nontumor tissue. Tumor and nontumor repertoires were significantly more similar in luminal-like than in basal-like breast cancer. Findings are consistent with lymph node origin and intratumoral expansion of most tumor T cells.

TCRdb fed the multiplex PCR reads into MiXCR, producing one record per CDR3 protein. Of about 270,000 distinct CDR3 sequences listed, under 35% are singletons. The sequence came from a female donor with breast cancer. Some clones in this sample may be carry-over from other donors' samples. V is TRBV6-6 and J is TRBJ1-2; weak D call: TRBD1 (6 bases). The sample taken for sequencing was axillary lymph node tissue. The CDR3 DNA reads TGTGCCAGCAACAGGGCAGCTAACTATGGCTACACCTTC. It specifies CASNRAANYGYTF.